One and the same sample provided the 29 T cell receptor beta chains below, sequenced in a study of T-cell reconstitution after alpha-beta-depleted transplantation in children (dated by TCRdb to about 2016). Reading the label with the study, this specimen's treatment or condition is: allogeneic hematopoietic cell transplantation with graft depleted of TCRalphabeta T cells and CD19 B cells. The protocol used for the library was PCR. This sample was sequenced with an Illumina HiSeq 2500. TCR library preparation used molecular barcoding, with unique molecular identifiers applied to normalize quantification of the TCRbeta repertoire. Using fastp at Q25 and MiXCR, TCRdb reprocessed the public reads and kept productive beta chains. When rows share a CDR3 protein, they turn into one entry using the most common DNA and genes. This sample is represented by about 76,000 distinct CDR3 sequences; approximately 14% of them were singletons. The ten largest clones capture 25% to 30% of the sample.

Material: PBMCs, mostly from graft donor cells, obtained 180 days after TCRalphabeta/CD19-depleted stem cell transplant. The receptor source for this set is a male patient between 2 and 9 years old who had a stem cell transplant for acute lymphoblastic leukemia, so the T cells may come from the graft donor.

This clonotype was counted between two and nine times. J is TRBJ2-7 and V is TRBV7-9; 8 bases line up with TRBD1. This CDR3 comprises 14 residues. Germline V gives CDR1 SEHNR, CDR2 FQNEAQ (reference sequence). Trimming removed 4 bases from V and 4 bases from J; junction bases left unmatched: 6. DNA of the CDR3: TGTGCCAGCAGCTCCCGACAGGGGATTTACGAGCAGTACTTC. It yields the protein CASSSRQGIYEQYF.

The chain combines TRBV20-1 with TRBJ2-2; 14 bases agree with TRBD2. V lost 2 bases and J lost 5; bases outside the gene matches: 7. This CDR3 contains 17 residues. The germline V gene encodes CDR1 DFQATT and CDR2 SNEGSKA (reference sequence). The CDR3 coding sequence is TGCAGTGCTAGATCCGGACTAGCGGGAGGTCGGACCGGGGAGCTGTTTTTT. Its translation: CSARSGLAGGRTGELFF.

This clonotype was seen only a few times. Since a much larger clone is just one base distant, this may be a read error. J is TRBJ2-7 and V is TRBV5-1; D is uncertain. The germline CDR1 and CDR2 sequences are SGHRS and YFSETQ. Trimming left V 1 base short and J 5 bases short, with 7 bases between. This CDR3 is built from 12 residues. The CDR3: CASSLRSDEQYF. Written as DNA, the CDR3 is TGCGCCAGCAGCTTGAGGTCCGACGAGCAGTACTTC.

The sample holds many counts of this clonotype. The J gene is TRBJ2-7, the V gene TRBV7-9, with TRBD1 matching over 8 bases. This CDR3 is built from 13 residues. V was clipped by 4 bases and J by 3 bases; unmatched bases: 2. CDR1 and CDR2 from the germline V gene are SEHNR and FQNEAQ (reference sequence). CDR3 coding DNA: TGTGCCAGCAGCTCCGGGACAGGCTACGAGCAGTACTTC. Translation: CASSSGTGYEQYF.

This clonotype has more than one count but fewer than ten. J is TRBJ2-2 and V is TRBV5-1; no reliable D call. This CDR3 has 12 residues. The germline V and J ends were trimmed by 8 bases and 6 bases, with 11 bases remaining between them. Germline-derived CDR1 and CDR2 are SGHRS and YFSETQ. CDR3 sequence (DNA): TGCGCCAGTACCTTTCGGGCCGGGGAGCTGTTTTTT. It translates to CASTFRAGELFF.

This clonotype came up a few times. The gene calls are TRBV28 and TRBJ2-7; possibly TRBD1 or TRBD2 for D (6 bases each). With 2 bases removed from V and 3 bases from J, the gap between germline ends came to 11 bases. In germline, CDR1 is MDHEN, CDR2 SYDVKM. This CDR3 contains 14 residues. CDR3 DNA: TGTGCCAGCAGTTTAACACGGGGGCTCTACGAGCAGTACTTC. Encoded protein: CASSLTRGLYEQYF.

This clonotype was counted between two and nine times. This chain uses TRBV7-2 with TRBJ1-5; perhaps TRBD1 as D (6 bases). V was cut by 3 bases and J by 4 bases, with 10 bases left in between. From germline, CDR1 is SGHTA and CDR2 FQGNSA. This CDR3 comprises 14 residues. The CDR3 loop reads CASSLGAVNQPQHF. The CDR3 DNA reads as TGTGCCAGCAGCTTGGGGGCAGTTAATCAGCCCCAGCATTTT.

This clonotype was counted between two and nine times. J is TRBJ2-2 and V is TRBV11-2; D might be TRBD1 (5 bases). Germline-derived CDR1 and CDR2 are SGHAT and FQNNGV. Trimming cost V 1 base and J 1 base, with 10 bases left between them. The CDR3 is 16 residues long. The CDR3 loop reads CASSLVQVLNTGELFF. CDR3 DNA sequence: TGTGCCAGCAGCTTAGTACAGGTTCTGAACACCGGGGAGCTGTTTTTT. The full variable domain, its missing parts supplied by reference TRBV11-2 and TRBJ2-2, is EAGVAQSPRYKIIEKRQSVAFWCNPISGHATLYWYQQILGQGPKLLIQFQNNGVVDDSQLPKDRFSAERLKGVDSTLKIQPAKLEDSAVYLCASSLVQVLNTGELFFGEGSRLTVL.

CDR3 DNA: TGTGCCAGCAACCCGACAGTGTCCTACGAGCAGTACTTC. This codes for CASNPTVSYEQYF. This chain connects TRBV7-9 to TRBJ2-7; tentatively, D is TRBD1 (5 bases). The V end was cut by 7 bases, the J end by 1 base, with 11 bases between. Germline assignment: CDR1 SEHNR and CDR2 FQNEAQ (reference sequence). The CDR3 has 13 amino acids.

This chain joins TRBV20-1 and TRBJ2-4, with D perhaps given as TRBD1 or TRBD2 (5 bases each). Germline V gene lookup returns CDR1 DFQATT and CDR2 SNEGSKA (reference sequence). V shed 1 base and J shed 0 bases, with 19 bases lying between them. The CDR3 runs to 18 residues. CDR3 bases: TGCAGTGCTAGAGGCCTTCGGGGCTTGGGTCTAGCCAAAAACATTCAGTACTTC. It yields the protein CSARGLRGLGLAKNIQYF.

In its sample, this clonotype was seen a few times. CDR3 residues: CASSLAHRGEQYF. In nucleotides, the CDR3 is TGCGCCAGCAGCTTGGCGCACAGGGGCGAGCAGTACTTC. The V and J genes are TRBV5-1 and TRBJ2-7; 7 nucleotides line up with TRBD1. The CDR3 is 13 amino acids. From germline, CDR1 is SGHRS and CDR2 YFSETQ. The J segment lost 6 bases and the V segment lost 0 bases, leaving 3 bases of the junction unmatched.

V and J are TRBV6-5 and TRBJ1-6, with TRBD1 matching over 10 bases. From germline, CDR1 is MNHEY and CDR2 SVGAGI. J lost 6 bases, V lost 8 bases, and 7 bases had no gene match. This CDR3 is built from 15 residues. CDR3 sequence reads: CASLIGQGVNSPLHF. DNA of the CDR3: TGTGCCAGCCTCATTGGACAGGGGGTTAATTCACCCCTCCACTTT.

This clonotype was picked up a small number of times. This chain joins TRBV7-2 and TRBJ2-3; 8 bases match TRBD2. With 1 base clipped from V and 4 bases from J, the junction kept 4 bases outside the gene matches. The CDR3 covers 15 residues. The germline CDR1 and CDR2 sequences are SGHTA and FQGNSA. CDR3 sequence (DNA): TGTGCCAGCAGCTTAGTCGACGGGAGGGCAGATACGCAGTATTTT. The encoded protein is CASSLVDGRADTQYF.

The chain has TRBV7-2 and TRBJ1-4; 7 bases match TRBD1. The trim removed 2 bases at V and 7 bases at J, leaving 7 bases unmatched. CDR1 is SGHTA and CDR2 is FQGNSA in the germline V gene. The CDR3 consists of 15 residues. CDR3 nucleotide sequence: TGTGCCAGCAGCTTAAATGGACCAGGGGGTGAAAAACTGTTTTTT. It is translated as CASSLNGPGGEKLFF.

This clonotype appeared many times. V and J are TRBV10-2 and TRBJ2-7; D call uncertain. The V end lost 2 bases, the J end lost 6 bases, and 5 bases lay between the germline ends. The CDR3 has 11 residues. Germline CDR1 is WSHSY and CDR2 is SAAADI. The CDR3 reads CASSERTEQYF. CDR3 in DNA: TGCGCCAGCAGTGAGAGGACCGAGCAGTACTTC.

The genes are TRBV7-3 and TRBJ2-7; D unresolved. Germline V gene data show CDR1 as SGHTA and CDR2 as FQGTGA. The CDR3 length is 13 residues. V was shortened by 5 bases and J by 3 bases, with 11 bases between the two germline ends. The CDR3 loop is CASSRHKGYEQYF. The CDR3 nucleotides are TGTGCCAGCAGCCGACATAAGGGCTACGAGCAGTACTTC.

This clonotype was recorded at least ten times. The V and J genes are TRBV10-3 and TRBJ2-5, with a weak D call TRBD1 (6 bases). Germline V gene data show CDR1 as ENHRY and CDR2 as SYGVKD. CDR3 length: 12 amino acids. V was cut by 10 bases and J by 5 bases, with 14 bases left in between. Here the CDR3 DNA reads TGTGCCACACAGGGACGCGGGGAGACCCAGTACTTC. It codes for CATQGRGETQYF.

The chain is built from TRBV10-3 and TRBJ1-1; D ambiguous. Trimming shortened V by 6 bases and J by 4 bases, and 18 bases separated the two germline ends. The germline gives CDR1 ENHRY, CDR2 SYGVKD. The CDR3 is 15 amino acids. The CDR3 protein is CAIRPKTLIGTEAFF. CDR3 nucleotide sequence: TGTGCCATCAGGCCAAAAACATTGATTGGCACTGAAGCTTTCTTT.

The chain links TRBV7-2 to TRBJ2-7; 7 positions match TRBD2. CDR3 size: 14 residues. Germline V gives CDR1 SGHTA, CDR2 FQGNSA. J lost 6 bases, V lost 1 base, and 6 bases had no gene match. The CDR3 is CASSLGLTSSEQYF. CDR3 coding DNA: TGTGCCAGCAGCTTAGGACTGACTAGCTCCGAGCAGTACTTC. The entire variable domain, with the rest obtained from reference TRBV7-2 and TRBJ2-7, is as follows: GAGVSQSPSNKVTEKGKDVELRCDPISGHTALYWYRQSLGQGLEFLIYFQGNSAPDKSGLPSDRFSAERTGGSVSTLTIQRTQQEDSAVYLCASSLGLTSSEQYFGPGTRLTVT.

There are many counts of this clonotype. The chain carries TRBV7-2 and TRBJ2-5, with TRBD2 as a possible D gene (6 bases). This CDR3 has 14 residues. The V gene lost 5 bases and the J gene lost 4 bases, with 14 bases spanning the gap. Germline loops: CDR1 SGHTA, CDR2 FQGNSA. Here the CDR3 reads CASSPLGGRETQYF. The DNA of the CDR3 is TGTGCCAGCAGCCCCCTAGGAGGGAGAGAGACCCAGTACTTC.

This clonotype was observed at least ten times. The rearrangement links TRBV20-1 to TRBJ2-2; the D is unclear. CDR1 DFQATT and CDR2 SNEGSKA come from the germline V gene (reference sequence). Trimming removed 3 bases from V and 2 bases from J, with 7 bases in between. There are 13 residues in the CDR3. The CDR3 is CSASPLNTGELFF. The CDR3, as DNA: TGCAGTGCTAGCCCCCTCAACACCGGGGAGCTGTTTTTT.

V usage is TRBV4-3 and J usage is TRBJ2-7; TRBD2 aligns across 9 bases. Germline CDR1 is LGHNA and CDR2 is YSLEER. The CDR3 has 14 amino acids. Unmatched junction bases numbered 1, after V lost 2 bases and J lost 2 bases. The CDR3 protein is CASSQRLAAYEQYF. CDR3 DNA: TGCGCCAGCAGCCAACGACTAGCGGCCTACGAGCAGTACTTC.

This chain links TRBV5-1 with TRBJ1-2, with D maybe TRBD1 (5 bases). V was pared by 4 bases and J by 1 base, with 14 bases between. The CDR3 contains 15 residues. Per the germline V gene, CDR1 is SGHRS and CDR2 is YFSETQ. CDR3 coding DNA: TGCGCCAGCAGCGCCGAGGGGTATAGTAACTATGGCTACACCTTC. It translates to CASSAEGYSNYGYTF.

This clonotype has more than one count but fewer than ten. This chain connects TRBV20-1 to TRBJ2-7, with TRBD1 as a possible D gene (5 bases). V gave up 6 bases and J gave up 0 bases, with 9 bases separating them. Germline V gives CDR1 DFQATT, CDR2 SNEGSKA (reference sequence). The CDR3 consists of 12 residues. CDR3 loop: CSAQASSYEQYF. The CDR3 nucleotides are TGCAGTGCACAGGCTAGCTCCTACGAGCAGTACTTC.

This clonotype came up a few times. The rearrangement uses TRBV24-1 and TRBJ1-2, with 7 bases matching TRBD1. The CDR3 covers 13 residues. Unmatched junction bases numbered 6, after V lost 7 bases and J lost 5 bases. Germline CDR1 and CDR2: KGHDR and SFDVKD. The CDR3: CATSRQGYYGYTF. CDR3 DNA: TGTGCCACCAGCCGACAGGGATATTATGGCTACACCTTC.

The sample holds a few counts of this clonotype. This rearrangement joins TRBV9 to TRBJ2-3; D may be TRBD1 (7 bases). Trimming left V 2 bases short and J 7 bases short, with 17 bases between. The germline CDR1 and CDR2 sequences are SGDLS and YYNGEE. The CDR3 consists of 15 residues. This CDR3 is CASSVEGAWVNTQYF. Written as DNA, the CDR3 is TGTGCCAGCAGCGTGGAGGGGGCCTGGGTAAATACGCAGTATTTT.

This clonotype turned up a few times. At one boundary the junction diverges from the germline segment, which might be a read error. V usage is TRBV12-3 or TRBV12-4 and J usage is TRBJ1-1, with D unresolved. This CDR3 comprises 13 residues. The CDR3 loop is CASSLGHVGQQSF. The DNA for the CDR3 is TGTGCCAGCAGTTTAGGTCATGTAGGCCAACAAAGTTTT.

This clonotype was observed a few times. The gene calls are TRBV20-1 and TRBJ1-1; maybe TRBD1 (5 bases). From germline, CDR1 is DFQATT and CDR2 SNEGSKA (reference sequence). The CDR3 totals 14 residues. The V end lost 6 bases, the J end lost 1 base, and 15 bases lay between the germline ends. The CDR3 protein is CSAIGGTANTEAFF. CDR3 DNA sequence: TGCAGTGCGATTGGTGGGACGGCGAACACTGAAGCTTTCTTT.

The gene calls are TRBV6-2 or TRBV6-3 and TRBJ2-5, with a weak D call TRBD1 (6 bases). The CDR3 covers 14 residues. Germline loops: CDR1 MNHEY, CDR2 SVGEGT. Between the trimmed V and J ends, which lost 2 bases and 5 bases, there was a span of 12 bases. In DNA, the CDR3 is TGTGCCAGCAGTTACGGACAGACTCTGGAGACCCAGTACTTC. Its protein is CASSYGQTLETQYF.